A single sample is the source of the 20 T cell receptor beta chains below, sequenced in a study of T-cell memory formation after mild COVID-19. TCRdb ran MiXCR on the 5' RACE reads and lists one entry per CDR3 protein. The sample has about 420,000 distinct CDR3 sequences, 23% seen once; the top ten hold over 10%. Sequencing input: PBMCs or a T cell subset sorted from them (not recorded which). These receptors all stem from an adult woman who had mild COVID-19 (a few samples of this study predate the infection). Cell type and time point are not known.

A few counts support this clonotype. The chain employs TRBV6-5 and TRBJ2-2; maybe TRBD2 (6 bases). Germline-derived CDR1 and CDR2 are MNHEY and SVGAGI. Trimming stripped 2 bases from V and 4 bases from J, with 8 bases between. The CDR3 has 14 residues. In nucleotides, the CDR3 is TGTGCCAGCAGTTACGGGGGGAGCACCGGGGAGCTGTTTTTT. Its translation: CASSYGGSTGELFF.

This clonotype appeared a few times. The gene calls are TRBV5-1 and TRBJ1-2; no clear D gene. The V end was cut by 3 bases, the J end by 0 bases, with 9 bases between. The CDR3 has 14 residues. CDR1 is SGHRS and CDR2 is YFSETQ in the germline V gene. The CDR3 DNA reads TGCGCCAGCAGCTCTGATCTCGCTAACTATGGCTACACCTTC. Its protein is CASSSDLANYGYTF.

The chain recombines TRBV20-1 with TRBJ1-1; TRBD1 matches 8 bases. V trimming: 5 bases; J trimming: 1 base; junction bases outside the gene matches: 12. Germline values: CDR1 DFQATT, CDR2 SNEGSKA (reference sequence). CDR3 length: 16 residues. In nucleotides, the CDR3 is TGCAGTGCTTCCCGGGGACAGGCCCTGAGGAACACTGAAGCTTTCTTT. Translating gives CSASRGQALRNTEAFF.

This clonotype was seen only a few times. The J gene is TRBJ2-2, the V gene TRBV5-1; possibly TRBD2 for D (5 bases). V was trimmed by 4 bases and J by 2 bases, leaving 12 bases between them. The germline gives CDR1 SGHRS, CDR2 YFSETQ. This CDR3 region has 15 residues. CDR3 protein: CASSPPGKNTGELFF. The DNA for the CDR3 is TGCGCCAGCAGCCCGCCGGGGAAAAACACCGGGGAGCTGTTTTTT.

The V call is TRBV6-2 or TRBV6-3, the J call TRBJ2-1, with TRBD2 matching over 7 bases. Germline V gene sequence: CDR1 MNHEY, CDR2 SVGEGT. With V trimmed by 6 bases and J by 7 bases, 6 bases remained unmatched. The CDR3 runs 13 residues. The CDR3 DNA sequence: TGTGCCAGCAGCCAGCGACTAGCTAATGAGCAGTTCTTC. The encoded protein is CASSQRLANEQFF.

The chain recombines TRBV4-1 with TRBJ1-4; 9 bases fit TRBD1. The germline CDR1 and CDR2 sequences are MGHRA and YSYEKL. Trimming cost V 4 bases and J 8 bases; bases outside gene matches: 14. This CDR3 has 17 amino acids. The CDR3 nucleotides read TGCGCCAGCAGCCGCGTGGGGCCGGGACAGGGTGGAGAAAAACTGTTTTTT. Protein sequence: CASSRVGPGQGGEKLFF.

The rearrangement joins TRBV24-1 to TRBJ2-1; D remains unclear. Germline CDR1 reads KGHDR; CDR2 reads SFDVKD. V gave up 5 bases and J gave up 0 bases, with 10 bases separating them. This CDR3 is 15 amino acids long. The CDR3 loop is CATSAEALSYNEQFF. CDR3 nucleotides: TGTGCCACCAGTGCTGAGGCACTCTCCTACAATGAGCAGTTCTTC.

This chain connects TRBV9 to TRBJ2-1; 10 nucleotides line up with TRBD2. Germline CDR1 reads SGDLS; CDR2 reads YYNGEE. The CDR3 has 18 residues. After removal of 0 bases from V and 0 bases from J, the junction contained 6 bases not matched to a gene. The CDR3 region is CASSVGLAGASSYNEQFF. Here the CDR3 DNA reads TGTGCCAGCAGCGTAGGCCTAGCGGGGGCAAGCTCCTACAATGAGCAGTTCTTC.

The chain carries TRBV20-1 and TRBJ2-7; 9 nucleotides agree with TRBD2. CDR3 length: 16 amino acids. After removal of 1 base from V and 2 bases from J, the junction contained 9 bases not matched to a gene. Germline loops: CDR1 DFQATT, CDR2 SNEGSKA (reference sequence). The CDR3, as DNA: TGCAGTGCTAGAGCTGCGGGAGGGCCCACAGCCTACGAGCAGTACTTC. Amino acid sequence: CSARAAGGPTAYEQYF.

This clonotype has only a few counts. This sequence joins TRBV29-1 and TRBJ2-5; TRBD1 matches 9 bases. Per the germline V gene, CDR1 is SQVTM and CDR2 is ANQGSEA. The CDR3 consists of 16 residues. The ends lost 0 bases at V and 0 bases at J; junction bases unmatched: 5. The CDR3 loop reads CSVEDLGQGNQETQYF. Written as DNA, the CDR3 is TGCAGCGTTGAAGATCTTGGACAGGGGAACCAAGAGACCCAGTACTTC.

The chain employs TRBV7-6 and TRBJ1-2; D unresolved. V was trimmed by 1 base and J by 4 bases, leaving 13 bases between them. The CDR3 has 15 amino acids. Germline V gene data show CDR1 as SGHVS and CDR2 as FNYEAQ. In nucleotides, the CDR3 is TGTGCCAGCAGCTTAGAAGGAACAGACCTCTATGGCTACACCTTC. Protein sequence: CASSLEGTDLYGYTF. Combining the CDR3 with reference TRBV7-6 and TRBJ1-2 gives the whole variable domain GAGVSQSPRYKVTKRGQDVALRCDPISGHVSLYWYRQALGQGPEFLTYFNYEAQQDKSGLPNDRFSAERPEGSISTLTIQRTEQRDSAMYRCASSLEGTDLYGYTFGSGTRLTVV.

V and J are TRBV9 and TRBJ1-1; D ambiguous. The germline V and J ends were trimmed by 0 bases and 4 bases, with 13 bases remaining between them. The length of the CDR3 is 15 residues. CDR1 is SGDLS and CDR2 is YYNGEE in the germline V gene. This CDR3 reads CASSVDPAVGTEAFF. CDR3 DNA sequence: TGTGCCAGCAGCGTAGATCCGGCGGTCGGCACTGAAGCTTTCTTT.

This clonotype was seen repeatedly, ten times or more. This rearrangement joins TRBV6-6 to TRBJ2-7, with TRBD1 matching 12 bases. Germline V gene data show CDR1 as MNHNY and CDR2 as SVGAGI (reference sequence). V lost 4 bases to trimming and J lost 6 bases; unmatched junction nucleotides: 7. The CDR3 sequence is 15 residues long. The CDR3 nucleotides read TGTGCCAGCAGTTTATCCGGGACAGGGGGCGTCGAGCAGTACTTC. The encoded protein is CASSLSGTGGVEQYF.

The chain joins TRBV6-5 to TRBJ2-2, with 8 bases that match TRBD1. The CDR3 extends over 15 amino acids. The germline V gene encodes CDR1 MNHEY and CDR2 SVGAGI. The V segment lost 4 bases and the J segment 3 bases; nucleotides outside the gene matches: 4. The CDR3 DNA follows: TGTGCCAGCAGTTGGGGGACAGGAGACACCGGGGAGCTGTTTTTT. It translates to CASSWGTGDTGELFF.

J is TRBJ2-2 and V is TRBV7-6; D call uncertain. Germline loops: CDR1 SGHVS, CDR2 FNYEAQ. CDR3 size: 9 residues. V dropped 7 bases and J dropped 6 bases, with 0 bases sitting between them. CDR3 in amino acids: CASTGELFF. CDR3 sequence (DNA): TGTGCCAGCACCGGGGAGCTGTTTTTT.

This clonotype has only a few counts. The gene calls are TRBV5-6 and TRBJ2-1, with 9 nucleotides matching TRBD1. The germline gives CDR1 SGHDT, CDR2 YYEEEE. The CDR3 covers 12 residues. J gave up 10 bases and V 4 bases, and 3 bases lay outside the gene matches. The CDR3 sequence is CASSGDREEQFF. The CDR3 DNA follows: TGTGCCAGCAGCGGGGACAGGGAGGAGCAGTTCTTC.

V is TRBV20-1 and J is TRBJ2-7; the D gene is possibly TRBD1 (5 bases). CDR3 size: 13 residues. Germline lookup yields CDR1 DFQATT and CDR2 SNEGSKA (reference sequence). Trimming left V 6 bases short and J 0 bases short, with 12 bases between. DNA of the CDR3: TGCAGTGCCCGACGACAGAGCTCCTACGAGCAGTACTTC. Translating it yields CSARRQSSYEQYF.

The J gene is TRBJ2-7, the V gene TRBV15; 8 positions match TRBD1. This CDR3 has 14 residues. CDR1 and CDR2 (germline): LNHNV, YYDKDF (reference sequence). With 6 bases clipped from V and 1 base from J, the junction kept 5 bases outside the gene matches. CDR3 in amino acids: CATRTGTGSYEQYF. The CDR3 DNA reads TGTGCCACCAGAACCGGGACAGGTTCCTACGAGCAGTACTTC.

This sequence joins TRBV12-3 or TRBV12-4 and TRBJ1-4; maybe TRBD1 (6 bases). The CDR3 consists of 14 residues. V lost 1 base and J 10 bases, leaving 13 bases between the germline ends. CDR3: CASSLDDGGRKLFF. The CDR3 DNA reads TGTGCCAGCAGTTTAGATGACGGGGGGCGAAAACTGTTTTTT.

V usage is TRBV29-1 and J usage is TRBJ1-1; D is ambiguous. Germline V gene sequence: CDR1 SQVTM, CDR2 ANQGSEA. The CDR3 loop spans 13 amino acids. Trimming removed 6 bases at V and 4 bases at J, with 15 bases between. CDR3 nucleotides: TGCAGCGTCTCAGAGATATGGGGCACTGAAGCTTTCTTT. This sequence encodes CSVSEIWGTEAFF. Using reference TRBV29-1 and TRBJ1-1 for the parts outside the CDR3, the full variable domain is SAVISQKPSRDICQRGTSLTIQCQVDSQVTMMFWYRQQPGQSLTLIATANQGSEATYESGFVIDKFPISRPNLTFSTLTVSNMSPEDSSIYLCSVSEIWGTEAFFGQGTRLTVV.